What follows are 16 T cell receptor beta chains derived from one specimen sequenced in a study of OX40 agonist ivuxolimab in advanced cancers. Data came from immunoSEQ multiplex PCR; TCRdb stores just in-frame clones and leaves some out. The table includes approximately 82,000 clones, roughly 80% detected once. The sample in question was CD4+ or CD8+ T cells sorted from blood, obtained in a trial of the OX40 agonist ivuxolimab. The receptors stem from an adult with an advanced solid tumor such as melanoma, head and neck, liver or kidney cancer.

The chain is built from TRBV2 and TRBJ1-6; D remains unclear. The CDR3 is 14 residues long. Germline values: CDR1 SNHLY, CDR2 FYNNEI. V was clipped by 5 bases and J by 10 bases, with 15 bases between them. The CDR3: CASSSGPAASPLHF. The CDR3 bases are TGTGCCAGCAGTTCCGGGCCAGCCGCATCACCCCTCCACTTT.

This sequence joins TRBV28 and TRBJ2-4; D might be TRBD1 or TRBD2, each matching 5 bases. Per the germline V gene, CDR1 is MDHEN and CDR2 is SYDVKM. Trimming pared 8 bases from V and 5 bases from J, leaving 10 bases between. This CDR3 is built from 12 residues. CDR3 bases: TGTGCCAGCGGGGGTGTGGAAAACATTCAGTACTTC. Protein: CASGGVENIQYF.

The chain employs TRBV6-9 and TRBJ1-6; 8 bases align to TRBD1. The CDR3 contains 15 residues. The V gene end was trimmed by 4 bases and the J gene end by 10 bases; junction bases not matched to a gene: 9. CDR1 is MNHGY, CDR2 SVAAGI, per germline. CDR3 in amino acids: CASSSPGQDLSPLHF. The CDR3 DNA is TGTGCCAGCAGTTCCCCGGGACAGGACCTGTCACCCCTCCACTTT.

The sample holds one count of this clone. CDR3 DNA sequence: TGTGCCAGTGGCCGTGTTGCGGGACAAGAGACCCAGTACTTC. It codes for CASGRVAGQETQYF. V usage is TRBV19 and J usage is TRBJ2-5, with D tentatively TRBD2 (6 bases). V was pared by 8 bases and J by 2 bases, with 15 bases between. CDR1 is LNHDA and CDR2 is SQIVND in the germline V gene (reference sequence). This CDR3 contains 14 residues.

The gene calls are TRBV12-5 and TRBJ1-3; D not resolved. This CDR3 region has 15 residues. Germline assignment: CDR1 LGHNT and CDR2 FRNRAP. Trimming took off 6 bases at V and 0 bases at J, with 12 bases between the two ends. CDR3 in amino acids: CASGSPTRSGNTIYF. The CDR3 bases are TGTGCTAGTGGGTCCCCCACCCGCTCTGGAAACACCATATATTTT.

The gene calls are TRBV9 and TRBJ1-6; 11 bases are shared with TRBD1. This CDR3 spans 15 amino acids. Losses at the gene ends were 4 bases for V and 6 bases for J; bases not matched to a gene: 3. The germline CDR1 and CDR2 sequences are SGDLS and YYNGEE. The CDR3 reads CASSIGTGGNSPLHF. CDR3 sequence (DNA): TGTGCCAGCAGCATCGGGACAGGGGGTAATTCACCCCTCCACTTT.

This clone was observed a few times. A junction boundary mismatches the germline segment, possibly from a read error. V is TRBV2 and J is TRBJ2-7; 7 bases align to TRBD2. Germline V gene data show CDR1 as SNHLY and CDR2 as FYNNEI. The CDR3 loop spans 13 amino acids. CDR3 in amino acids: CASSVRERDPSGF. In DNA form, the CDR3 reads TGTGCCAGCAGCGTGAGGGAGCGGGACCCCTCTGGTTTC.

DNA for the CDR3: TGTGCCAGCAGCCCGGGACAGAGCTATGGCTACACCTTC. It translates to CASSPGQSYGYTF. The chain carries TRBV11-2 and TRBJ1-2; 7 bases fit TRBD1. Looked up from germline, CDR1 is SGHAT and CDR2 is FQNNGV. This CDR3 region has 13 residues. Losses at the gene ends were 5 bases for V and 4 bases for J; bases not matched to a gene: 4.

J is TRBJ2-7 and V is TRBV7-9, with 13 nucleotides matching TRBD2. The CDR3 runs to 15 residues. CDR1 SEHNR and CDR2 FQNEAQ come from the germline V gene (reference sequence). The ends lost 5 bases at V and 3 bases at J; junction bases unmatched: 4. As DNA, the CDR3 is TGTGCCAGCAGCCCTGGACTAGCGGGGGACTACGAGCAGTACTTC. Amino acid sequence: CASSPGLAGDYEQYF.

The sample holds a few counts of this clone. V gene TRBV6-1 combines with J gene TRBJ1-5; D gene ambiguous. CDR3 length: 15 amino acids. Germline lookup yields CDR1 MNHNS and CDR2 SASEGT. V lost 6 bases and J 2 bases, leaving 14 bases between the germline ends. CDR3 residues: CASSGYADGNQPQHF. CDR3 nucleotides: TGTGCCAGCAGCGGTTACGCGGACGGCAATCAGCCCCAGCATTTT.

This chain uses TRBV6-1 with TRBJ1-5; TRBD1 agrees at 9 bases. Germline values: CDR1 MNHNS, CDR2 SASEGT. This CDR3 is 15 amino acids long. Trimming removed 6 bases from V and 2 bases from J; junction bases left unmatched: 5. The CDR3 sequence is CASRNRDRGNQPQHF. The CDR3 DNA sequence: TGTGCCAGCAGAAACCGGGACAGGGGCAATCAGCCCCAGCATTTT.

The chain employs TRBV2 and TRBJ2-5; 10 bases fit TRBD2. This CDR3 region has 15 residues. J gave up 5 bases and V 5 bases, and 8 bases lay outside the gene matches. Germline V gives CDR1 SNHLY, CDR2 FYNNEI. The CDR3, as DNA: TGTGCCAGCAGTAGAAGCGGGGGGGCGGGTGAGACCCAGTACTTC. Translating it yields CASSRSGGAGETQYF.

The V call is TRBV7-9, the J call TRBJ2-1; the match to TRBD2 covers 12 bases. V dropped 6 bases and J dropped 0; count of bases not matched to a gene: 12. Germline V lookup: CDR1 SEHNR, CDR2 FQNEAQ (reference sequence). The CDR3 loop spans 19 amino acids. The CDR3 region has the DNA TGTGCCAGCAGGCCAAATGCGCTAGCGGGGGGGAGCTCCTACAATGAGCAGTTCTTC. Translation: CASRPNALAGGSSYNEQFF.

The chain carries TRBV30 and TRBJ2-1; D call uncertain. CDR3 length: 13 residues. The V end was cut by 4 bases, the J end by 9 bases, with 16 bases between. The germline V gene encodes CDR1 GTSNPN and CDR2 SVGIG (reference sequence). In DNA, the CDR3 is TGTGCCTGGACTCCTTCGTTGTACTCTGAGCAGTTCTTC. Translation: CAWTPSLYSEQFF. Together with reference TRBV30 and TRBJ2-1, the CDR3 gives the full variable domain: SQTIHQWPATLVQPVGSPLSLECTVEGTSNPNLYWYRQAAGRGLQLLFYSVGIGQISSEVPQNLSASRPQDRQFILSSKKLLLSDSGFYLCAWTPSLYSEQFFGPGTRLTVL.

This clone is categorized as medium-sized. The chain uses TRBV11-2 and TRBJ1-6; 9 bases align to TRBD1. Trimming removed 4 bases from V and 9 bases from J; junction bases left unmatched: 4. Germline assignment: CDR1 SGHAT and CDR2 FQNNGV. The CDR3 has 14 amino acids. The DNA of the CDR3 is TGTGCCAGCAGCTCACGGGACAGGGTTTCACCCCTCCACTTT. It translates to CASSSRDRVSPLHF. Full variable domain (rest looked up from reference TRBV11-2 and TRBJ1-6): EAGVAQSPRYKIIEKRQSVAFWCNPISGHATLYWYQQILGQGPKLLIQFQNNGVVDDSQLPKDRFSAERLKGVDSTLKIQPAKLEDSAVYLCASSSRDRVSPLHFGNGTRLTVT.

The V and J genes are TRBV27 and TRBJ2-5; TRBD2 matches at 12 bases. The DNA end lines up better with TRBJ2-7; the J call may be wrong. This CDR3 has 16 residues. The germline gives CDR1 MNHEY, CDR2 SMNVEV (reference sequence). The CDR3 nucleotides are TGTGCCAGCAGTTTAGGTCGACTAGCGGGGGTATACGAGCAGTACTTC. Translated: CASSLGRLAGVYEQYF.